This TCR beta chain emerged from a study of cytomegalovirus exposure and HLA in healthy donors. This clone is a singleton in its sample. Use of 60 Vbeta and 13 Jbeta primers characterized the PCR. The assay was immunoSEQ multiplex PCR, and TCRdb's table has in-frame clones only and misses some. Seen here are roughly 110,000 clones, roughly 87% observed once, and the top ten hold 2% to 3%. The receptor was isolated from a man younger than 45 in good health and CMV-seropositive. Source material: PBMCs.

CDR3 in DNA: TGTGCCAGCTCACCAAGGGCCGGGACAGGGACCTACGAGCAGTACTTC. This encodes CASSPRAGTGTYEQYF. The chain carries TRBV18 and TRBJ2-7, with 9 positions matching TRBD1. CDR1 and CDR2 (germline): KGHSH, LQKENI. CDR3 length: 16 amino acids. The V segment lost 2 bases and the J segment 2 bases; nucleotides outside the gene matches: 7.